These T cell receptor beta chains were read from a single sample in a study of OX40 agonist ivuxolimab in advanced cancers. The method was immunoSEQ multiplex PCR; TCRdb's version includes in-frame clones alone and lacks a portion of them. Counted here are 65,000 to 85,000 clones, roughly 86% occurring once; the ten biggest clones make up roughly 2%. The input for sequencing was CD4+ or CD8+ T cells sorted from blood, taken in a trial of the OX40 agonist ivuxolimab. These receptors were collected from an adult with an advanced solid tumor such as melanoma, head and neck, liver or kidney cancer. Both conserved end residues are part of each CDR3. The order of the fields is J gene, clone size, D gene, V gene, CDR3 DNA, CDR3 protein. A D gene is named only where the DNA matches it firmly. Clone size appears in some rows only: once, few, many, or a class for an expanded clone.

TRBJ2-2 - TRBD2 TRBV28 TGTGCCAGCTATCATGCGGGGGGCGGCGGGGAGCTGTTTTTT CASYHAGGGGELFF
TRBJ2-1 - - TRBV14 TGTGCCAGCAGCCGGTCCCCGAACTACGGCTCCTACAATGAGCAGTTCTTC CASSRSPNYGSYNEQFF
TRBJ2-4 - - TRBV7-2 TGTGCCAGCAGCTCGCGAGACAAAAACATTCAGTACTTC CASSSRDKNIQYF
TRBJ1-2 - TRBD1 TRBV18 TGTGCCAGCTCACCCGGACAGGGGCCCTATGGCTACACCTTC CASSPGQGPYGYTF
TRBJ1-2 - - TRBV19 TGTGCCAGTAGTATGGAGGGAAACTATGGCTACACCTTC CASSMEGNYGYTF
TRBJ2-7 - TRBD2 TRBV7-8 TGTGCCAGCAGCTTAGTCAGGCTAGCGGGAGGCCAGGGGAGCTCCTACGAGCAGTACTTC CASSLVRLAGGQGSSYEQYF
TRBJ2-5 - - TRBV7-8 TGTGCCAGCAGAGTGACTTTCATCGCAGAGACCCAGTACTTC CASRVTFIAETQYF
TRBJ1-4 - - TRBV30 TGTGCCTGGACTCCCCTCGGGACCTATAATGAAAAACTGTTTTTT CAWTPLGTYNEKLFF
TRBJ1-3 - TRBD1 TRBV7-9 TGTGCCAGCAGCTTTAGGACAGGGGCAAACACCATATATTTT CASSFRTGANTIYF
TRBJ1-6 - TRBD1 TRBV7-9 TGTGCCAGCAGCTCCGGGACAGATAATTCACCCCTCCACTTT CASSSGTDNSPLHF
TRBJ2-5 - TRBD2 TRBV27 TGTGCCAGCAGTCCATTAGCGGGGGGTAACCAAGAGACCCAGTACTTC CASSPLAGGNQETQYF
TRBJ1-4 - - TRBV2 TGTGCCAGCAGCAATAACCCTCCGGCTAGAGAAAAACTGTTTTTT CASSNNPPAREKLFF
TRBJ1-2 few - TRBV7-9 TGTGCCAGCAGCCTGAAACAGGGTTTGTATGGCTACACCTTC CASSLKQGLYGYTF
TRBJ1-1 once - TRBV4-2 TGTGCCAGCAGCCAAACGCGGGAGGAAGCTTTCTTT CASSQTREEAFF
TRBJ1-1 - - TRBV7-2 TGTGCCAGCAGCTTACGGGACAACGCTGAAGCTTTCTTT CASSLRDNAEAFF
TRBJ2-5 - - TRBV5-1 TGCGCCAGCAGCGGTGTATCCCAAGAGACCCAGTACTTC CASSGVSQETQYF
TRBJ1-5 - TRBD1 TRBV19 TGTGCCAGTAGGCCGGGACAGGGCGGTCAGCCCCAGCATTTT CASRPGQGGQPQHF
TRBJ1-5 - TRBD1 TRBV6-1 TGTGCCAGCAGTGCCCTAGGGACAGGGAGACAGCCCCAGCATTTT CASSALGTGRQPQHF
TRBJ1-5 - - TRBV7-8 TGTGCCAGCAGCTTATCTGCCAGCAGCAATCAGCCCCAGCATTTT CASSLSASSNQPQHF
TRBJ1-6 - - TRBV6-1 TGTGCCAGCAGTGACTTTTCACCCCTCCACTTT CASSDFSPLHF
TRBJ1-1 - - TRBV7-6 TGTGCCAGCAGCTTAAGACAGGAATCTGAAGCTTTCTTT CASSLRQESEAFF
TRBJ2-7 few - TRBV5-1 TGCGCCAGCAGCCCGACCGGGAGCAACTCCTACGAGCAGTACTTC CASSPTGSNSYEQYF
TRBJ2-1 - TRBD2 TRBV7-9 TGTGCCAGCAGCCTCACTAGCGGGGGGGCCGACAATGAGCAGTTCTTC CASSLTSGGADNEQFF
TRBJ1-2 few TRBD1 TRBV5-4 TGTGCCAGCAGCCCGGGACAGGGCTTCGACTATGGCTACACCTTC CASSPGQGFDYGYTF
TRBJ1-2 - TRBD1 TRBV18 TGTGCCAGCTCACTCGACAGGGGCGGACGTGGCTACACCTTC CASSLDRGGRGYTF
TRBJ2-5 - - TRBV6-5 TGTGCCAGCAGGATACAAGAGACCCAGTACTTC CASRIQETQYF
TRBJ1-1 - TRBD1 TRBV7-8 TGTGCCAGCAGCCCGGGGACAGGGAGTGGGACTGAAGCTTTCTTT CASSPGTGSGTEAFF
TRBJ1-1 few - TRBV6-1 TGTGCCAGCAGTGGCGGACGGGTCACTGAAGCTTTCTTT CASSGGRVTEAFF
TRBJ2-1 - - TRBV4-2 TGTGCCAGCAGCCAAGAGGGGAATGAGCAGTTCTTC CASSQEGNEQFF
TRBJ1-6 - - TRBV19 TGTGCCAGTAGTATTGCTGGGTTACGTTCACCCCTCCACTTT CASSIAGLRSPLHF
TRBJ2-1 - TRBD1 TRBV28 TGTGCCAGCAGTCTTAGGGTTGTGGGACAGGGGAACAATGAGCAGTTCTTC CASSLRVVGQGNNEQFF
TRBJ2-4 - TRBD1 TRBV18 TGTGCCAGCTCGCCACCAAATGGACAGGGGCTAGCCAAAAACATTCAGTACTTC CASSPPNGQGLAKNIQYF
TRBJ1-1 once - TRBV6-1 TGTGCCAGCAGTGAAGTGTTGAACACTGAAGCTTTCTTT CASSEVLNTEAFF
TRBJ2-5 - - TRBV4-1 TGCGCCAGCAGCCAAAGGCCCGAAGAGACCCAGTACTTC CASSQRPEETQYF
TRBJ1-1 - TRBD1 TRBV18 TGTGCCAGCTCACCACGGGACAGGGGGCAGGACACTGAAGCTTTCTTT CASSPRDRGQDTEAFF
TRBJ2-5 - - TRBV5-1 TGCGCCAGCAGCATCCGAATCCGGGAACCCGAGACCCAGTACTTC CASSIRIREPETQYF
TRBJ1-5 - - TRBV27 TGTGCCAGCAGTCCCTCCATGCCAGGGCGGGTGGATCAGCCCCAGCATTTT CASSPSMPGRVDQPQHF
TRBJ2-3 few - TRBV7-2 TGTGCCAGCAGCCGCTGGGAGCGGAGGGGAGATACGCAGTATTTT CASSRWERRGDTQYF
TRBJ2-2 - TRBD2 TRBV4-1 TGCGCCAGCAGCCTCACACCCGGACTAGCGGGAGTACTTGGCGGGGAGCTGTTTTTT CASSLTPGLAGVLGGELFF
TRBJ2-3 - TRBD2 TRBV12-5 TGTGCTAGTGGTTATAGCGGGGGGGCCACAGATACGCAGTATTTT CASGYSGGATDTQYF
TRBJ2-1 - - TRBV2 TGTGCCAGCAGTGTCGTGGGTACTCTAGAGCAGTTCTTC CASSVVGTLEQFF
TRBJ1-2 - - TRBV14 TGTGCCAGCAGCCGTGAGCCTTCAGGGGGCTACACCTTC CASSREPSGGYTF
TRBJ1-5 - - TRBV18 TGTGCCAGCTCACCACAGGATAGCAATCAGCCCCAGCATTTT CASSPQDSNQPQHF
TRBJ2-7 - TRBD2 TRBV28 TGTGCCAGCAGAAATAGCGGGGGCTCCTACGAGCAGTACTTC CASRNSGGSYEQYF
TRBJ1-3 - - TRBV10-3 TGTGCCATCAGTGAGTCCTCCAACCTCTCTGGAAACACCATATATTTT CAISESSNLSGNTIYF
TRBJ2-1 once - TRBV29-1 TGCAGCGTTGCAGGACAGACCATAGCCTACAATGAGCAGTTCTTC CSVAGQTIAYNEQFF
TRBJ1-5 few - TRBV19 TGTGCCAGTAGTATGGAGCACAATCAGCCCCAGCATTTT CASSMEHNQPQHF
TRBJ2-3 few - TRBV4-3 TGCGCCAGCAGCCATTCATCCCGGGAGGATACGCAGTATTTT CASSHSSREDTQYF
TRBJ2-7 - - TRBV7-2 TGTGCCAGCAGCTTAGGGAACCTACCTTACGAGCAGTACTTC CASSLGNLPYEQYF
TRBJ2-3 - - TRBV4-2 TGTGCCAGCAGCCAAGATCCGCTAGCAGGTCTAATGAGTAGCACAGATACGCAGTATTTT CASSQDPLAGLMSSTDTQYF
TRBJ2-2 once - TRBV18 TGTGCCAGCTCATCGCCGACAGGCCGCACCGGGGAGCTGTTTTTT CASSSPTGRTGELFF
TRBJ1-2 - TRBD1 TRBV19 TGTGCCAGTAGTAGCCGACAGGGCTGGAATGGCTACACCTTC CASSSRQGWNGYTF
TRBJ2-7 - TRBD2 TRBV9 TGTGCCAGCAGCCAAGGCCCTAGCGGGGACGAGCAGTACTTC CASSQGPSGDEQYF
TRBJ2-1 - - TRBV7-2 TGTGCCAGCAGCCTAGACGTTTCCCGCTCCTACAATGAGCAGTTCTTC CASSLDVSRSYNEQFF
TRBJ1-6 - - TRBV10-3 TGTGCCATCAGTGAGTGGGGACCGGGGAATTCACCCCTCCACTTT CAISEWGPGNSPLHF
TRBJ1-4 - - TRBV5-1 TGCGCCAGCAGCTTGGTGGCAGGGGCGCGCACTAATGAAAAACTGTTTTTT CASSLVAGARTNEKLFF
TRBJ2-2 - - TRBV28 TGTGCCAGCAGACCGAGAGCCAGGGTTAACACCGGGGAGCTGTTTTTT CASRPRARVNTGELFF
TRBJ1-1 once - TRBV7-3 TGTGCCAGCAGCTTAGAAGGCCAGTTTGGTACTGAAGCTTTCTTT CASSLEGQFGTEAFF
TRBJ1-3 - - TRBV4-2 TGTGCCAGCAGCCAACACGGGGGTGACACCATATATTTT CASSQHGGDTIYF